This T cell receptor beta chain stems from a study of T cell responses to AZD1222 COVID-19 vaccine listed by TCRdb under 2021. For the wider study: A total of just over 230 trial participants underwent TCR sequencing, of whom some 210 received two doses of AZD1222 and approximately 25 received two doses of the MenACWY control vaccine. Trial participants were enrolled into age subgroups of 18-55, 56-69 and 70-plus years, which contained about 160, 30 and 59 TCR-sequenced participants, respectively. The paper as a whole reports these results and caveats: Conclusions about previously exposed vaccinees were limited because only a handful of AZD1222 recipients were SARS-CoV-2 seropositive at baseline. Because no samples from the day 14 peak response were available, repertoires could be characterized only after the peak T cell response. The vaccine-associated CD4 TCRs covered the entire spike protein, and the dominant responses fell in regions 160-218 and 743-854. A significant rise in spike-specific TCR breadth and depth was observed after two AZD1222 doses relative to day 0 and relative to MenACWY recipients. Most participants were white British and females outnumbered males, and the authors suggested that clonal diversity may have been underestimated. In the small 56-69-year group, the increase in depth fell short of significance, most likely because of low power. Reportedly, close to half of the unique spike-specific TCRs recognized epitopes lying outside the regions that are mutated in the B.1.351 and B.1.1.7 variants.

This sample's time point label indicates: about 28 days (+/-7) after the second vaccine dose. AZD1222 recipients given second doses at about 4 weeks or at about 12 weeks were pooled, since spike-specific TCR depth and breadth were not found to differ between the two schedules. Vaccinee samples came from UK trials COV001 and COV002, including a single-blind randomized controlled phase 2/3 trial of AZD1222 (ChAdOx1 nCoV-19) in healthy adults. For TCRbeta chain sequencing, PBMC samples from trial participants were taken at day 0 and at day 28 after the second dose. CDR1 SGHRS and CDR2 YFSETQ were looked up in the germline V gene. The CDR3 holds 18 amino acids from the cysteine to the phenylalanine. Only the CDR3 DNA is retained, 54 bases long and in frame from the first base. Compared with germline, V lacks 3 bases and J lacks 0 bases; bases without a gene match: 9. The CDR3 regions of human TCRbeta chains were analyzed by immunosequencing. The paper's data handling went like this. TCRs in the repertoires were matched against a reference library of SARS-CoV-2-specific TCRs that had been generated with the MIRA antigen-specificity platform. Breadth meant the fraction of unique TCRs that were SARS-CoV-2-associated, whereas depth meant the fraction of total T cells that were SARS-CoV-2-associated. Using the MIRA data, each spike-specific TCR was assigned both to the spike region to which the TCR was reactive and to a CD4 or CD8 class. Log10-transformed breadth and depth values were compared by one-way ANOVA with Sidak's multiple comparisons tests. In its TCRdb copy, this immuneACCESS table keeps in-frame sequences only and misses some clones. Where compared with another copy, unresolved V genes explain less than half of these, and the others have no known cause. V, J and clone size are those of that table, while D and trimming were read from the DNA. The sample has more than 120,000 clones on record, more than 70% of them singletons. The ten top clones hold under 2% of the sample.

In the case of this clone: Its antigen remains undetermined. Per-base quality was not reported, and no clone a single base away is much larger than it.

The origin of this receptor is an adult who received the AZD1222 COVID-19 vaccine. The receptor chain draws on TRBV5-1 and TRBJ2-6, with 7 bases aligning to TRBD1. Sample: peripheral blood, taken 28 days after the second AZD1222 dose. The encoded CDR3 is CASSSTGTAFSGANVLTF. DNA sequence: TGCGCCAGCAGCTCTACCGGGACAGCCTTCTCTGGGGCCAACGTCCTGACTTTC.